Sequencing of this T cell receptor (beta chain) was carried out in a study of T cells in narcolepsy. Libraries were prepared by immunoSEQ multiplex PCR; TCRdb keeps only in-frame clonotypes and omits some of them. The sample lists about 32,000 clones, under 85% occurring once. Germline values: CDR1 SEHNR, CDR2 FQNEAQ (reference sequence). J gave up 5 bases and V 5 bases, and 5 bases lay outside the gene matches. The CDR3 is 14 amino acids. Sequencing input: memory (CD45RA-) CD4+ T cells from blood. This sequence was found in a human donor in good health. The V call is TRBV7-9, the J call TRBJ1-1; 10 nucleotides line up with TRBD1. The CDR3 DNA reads TGTGCCAGCAGCGTTCCGGGACAGGGGACTGAAGCTTTCTTT. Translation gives CASSVPGQGTEAFF.